Reported below is one T cell receptor (beta chain). Antigen specificity is unknown. This specimen comes from a study of T cells in Graves' hyperthyroidism and ophthalmopathy. Study-level findings and limits: A 13 V-J model separated ophthalmopathy from stable hyperthyroidism. In the blood, most expanded thyroid clonotypes above 0.001 appeared as well. Ophthalmopathy was identified by the model a median around 6.9 months ahead of onset.

Germline CDR1 reads KGHDR; CDR2 reads SFDVKD. V gave up 4 bases and J gave up 1 base, with 12 bases separating them. This CDR3 comprises 15 residues. Amplification of TCR beta CDR3 regions was performed using RNA transcripts as template. First-round RT-PCR targeting the TCR CDR3 was performed with the HTBI primer set. TCRdb processed the multiplex PCR reads anew with MiXCR; each CDR3 protein has one entry. The data contain fewer than 650,000 distinct CDR3 sequences, approximately 49% of them seen just once; the ten biggest clones take up 44%. Diagnoses were made from clinical symptoms, serum measures (thyroxine and TRAb), thyroid ultrasound and orbital computed tomography.

The sequencing sample was made of peripheral blood or thyroid tissue (not recorded which). The chain joins TRBV24-1 to TRBJ1-1, with D possibly being TRBD1 (5 bases). This sequence originates from an adult woman with Graves' disease, either hyperthyroidism or ophthalmopathy (not recorded which). The CDR3: CATSDPRGTNTEAFF. The CDR3 DNA is TGTGCCACCAGTGACCCAAGAGGGACGAACACTGAAGCTTTCTTT.